This T cell receptor (beta chain) was observed in a study of blood T cell repertoires in COVID-19. The wider study: The United States, Italy and Spain were the sources of the acute and convalescent COVID-19 samples. From T cells, B-cell-depleted T cells, or PBMCs came the material, which was cDNA or gDNA.

Per the study methods: Using reference gene primer amplification, nucleated cell counts were estimated. Sequencing used immunoSEQ multiplex PCR; TCRdb keeps in-frame clones, though not all of them. V, J and clone size reflect that table, while D and trimming were determined from the DNA. The sample gives around 80,000 clones, about 83% of which show up once; roughly 32% is in the top ten. Trimming took 1 base from V and 5 from J, leaving 9 bases between them. Germline lookup yields CDR1 SGHNT and CDR2 YYREEE (reference sequence). The CDR3 covers 14 residues. The sequence came from a woman aged 80 or older with acute or convalescent COVID-19. The sequencing input was peripheral blood. The chain joins TRBV5-4 to TRBJ1-4, with D possibly being TRBD1 (5 bases). Here the CDR3 DNA reads TGTGCCAGCAGCTTGTGGTCAGGGAATGAAAAACTGTTTTTT. It codes for CASSLWSGNEKLFF.